This TCR beta chain was identified in a study of T cell responses to AZD1222 COVID-19 vaccine. Study outcomes and limitations: Repertoire sampling was restricted to post-peak T cell response timepoints. Recipients of two AZD1222 doses showed rising Spike-specific TCR breadth and depth. Among spike-specific TCRs, nearly half reportedly target unmutated variant regions.

Trimming cost V 0 bases and J 4 bases, with 7 bases left between them. Germline CDR1 is SGHRS and CDR2 is YFSETQ. The CDR3 spans 13 residues. Regarding this clone: Its target is unknown.

Only in-frame clones appear in the TCRdb table, and some are missing; sequencing was by immunoSEQ multiplex PCR. There are 120,000 to 150,000 clones in the sample; 89% occur only once, and around 4.7% lies in the top ten. Sequenced here: peripheral blood, sampled on day 0 of AZD1222 vaccination. The clonotype was recovered from an adult in good health. The chain employs TRBV5-1 and TRBJ2-5, with D maybe TRBD1 (6 bases). The CDR3 sequence: CASSLGGPETQYF. CDR3 nucleotides: TGCGCCAGCAGCTTGGGGGGGCCAGAGACCCAGTACTTC.